This section outlines one T cell receptor beta chain sequence together with its context. Profiled with immunoSEQ multiplex PCR; TCRdb holds only in-frame clones, not every one. The table shows hundreds of thousands of clones, with more than 70% occurring only once. Germline V gives CDR1 WNHNN, CDR2 SYGVQD (reference sequence). The V gene lost 4 bases and the J gene lost 1 base, with 7 bases spanning the gap. The CDR3 length is 14 residues. The data were taken from a study of shared clonotypes between healthy human individuals. The TCR sequence derives from a woman aged 25-40 years in good health. The specimen was memory CD4+ T cells sorted from blood. Noted subset: CD45RA-negative fraction. The chain joins TRBV10-1 to TRBJ2-2; D unresolved. Written as DNA, the CDR3 is TGCGCCAGCAGTGCGTTCGGGAACACCGGGGAGCTGTTTTTT. Translation gives CASSAFGNTGELFF.